The clone carrying this TCR beta chain was picked up many times. The sample is drawn from a study of T-cell memory formation after mild COVID-19. The junction had 9 bases not matched to a gene; V was cut back by 7 bases and J by 3 bases. The CDR3 runs to 15 residues. Germline V lookup: CDR1 SGHRS, CDR2 YFSETQ. TCRdb independently ran MiXCR on the 5' RACE reads; one entry per CDR3 protein. In the table there are a few hundred thousand distinct CDR3 sequences, approximately 15% of which are singletons. The genes are TRBV5-1 and TRBJ2-5; 10 positions match TRBD2. The origin of this receptor is a young man who had mild COVID-19 (a few samples of this study predate the infection). Cell type and time point are not known. Sequenced sample: PBMCs or a T cell subset sorted from them (not recorded which). The chain's CDR3 is CASSPLAGAKETQYF. The DNA for the CDR3 is TGCGCCAGCTCCCCCCTAGCGGGGGCCAAAGAGACCCAGTACTTC. Drawing the rest from reference TRBV5-1 and TRBJ2-5, the complete variable domain is KAGVTQTPRYLIKTRGQQVTLSCSPISGHRSVSWYQQTPGQGLQFLFEYFSETQRNKGNFPGRFSGRQFSNSRSEMNVSTLELGDSALYLCASSPLAGAKETQYFGPGTRLLVL.